Presented here are 31 T cell receptor beta chains from one specimen sequenced in a study of T-cell memory formation after mild COVID-19 (dated by TCRdb to the early 2020s). The protocol used for the library was 5' RACE. Reads for this sample came from an Illumina NovaSeq 6000. The public reads were reanalyzed by TCRdb: fastp trimming at Q25, MiXCR alignment, in-frame beta chains only. Duplicate CDR3 protein sequences are folded into a single record with the most common DNA and genes. A total of a few hundred thousand distinct CDR3 sequences appear in this sample, approximately 14% of them only once. Under 25% of the sample is in the top ten clones. Sequencing used PBMCs or a T cell subset sorted from them (not recorded which). The receptors here all came from a man in his late teens or twenties who had mild COVID-19 (a few samples of this study predate the infection). The sample titles of this study are shuffled in the database, so cell type and time point are left out; the donor was told from shared clones.

The chain employs TRBV11-2 and TRBJ2-3, with D possibly matching TRBD2 (6 bases). Germline CDR1 SGHAT, CDR2 FQNNGV. CDR3 length: 14 residues. V was pared by 3 bases and J by 4 bases, with 11 bases between. As DNA, the CDR3 is TGTGCCAGCAGCTTGGGGGGTCTAGCAGATACGCAGTATTTT. It translates to CASSLGGLADTQYF.

This clonotype has a handful of counts. The chain combines TRBV6-6 with TRBJ1-2; possible D gene TRBD1, 5 bases. Germline CDR1 reads MNHNY; CDR2 reads SVGAGI (reference sequence). Trimming left V 7 bases short and J 6 bases short, with 15 bases between. The CDR3 covers 13 residues. The CDR3: CASTRGGKNGYTF. The CDR3 bases are TGTGCCAGCACCCGGGGGGGGAAGAATGGCTACACCTTC.

This clonotype was observed a handful of times. The gene calls are TRBV24-1 and TRBJ2-1, with D possibly matching TRBD1 (6 bases). This CDR3 region has 17 residues. Germline V lookup: CDR1 KGHDR, CDR2 SFDVKD. With 4 bases removed from V and 8 bases from J, the gap between germline ends came to 23 bases. The CDR3 coding sequence is TGTGCCACCAGTGAAGGCTTACGGACAGCCAAGGGGCATGAGCAGTTCTTC. Translated, it gives CATSEGLRTAKGHEQFF.

This clonotype was seen only a few times. This CDR3 is CASSSREGRLNTEAFF. In DNA form, the CDR3 reads TGTGCCAGCAGCTCCCGGGAGGGCAGATTGAACACTGAAGCTTTCTTT. This rearrangement joins TRBV7-9 to TRBJ1-1; D gene unclear. Germline loops: CDR1 SEHNR, CDR2 FQNEAQ (reference sequence). Trimming left V 4 bases short and J 0 bases short, with 15 bases between. CDR3 length equals 16 residues.

This clonotype came up a few times. This chain connects TRBV12-3 or TRBV12-4 to TRBJ1-2, with D possibly matching TRBD1 (5 bases). Between the trimmed V and J ends, which lost 5 bases and 5 bases, there was a span of 18 bases. This CDR3 comprises 15 residues. The CDR3 loop is CASSPPPGRDYGYTF. DNA of the CDR3: TGTGCCAGCAGTCCCCCCCCGGGACGGGATTATGGCTACACCTTC.

This clonotype was seen at least ten times. The chain has TRBV20-1 and TRBJ2-5; 8 bases fit TRBD1. CDR3 length: 13 amino acids. Germline V lookup: CDR1 DFQATT, CDR2 SNEGSKA (reference sequence). The trim removed 2 bases at V and 3 bases at J, leaving 2 bases unmatched. Here the CDR3 DNA reads TGCAGTGCTAGACGGACAGGGAAAGAGACCCAGTACTTC. As protein: CSARRTGKETQYF.

The V gene is TRBV7-2, the J gene TRBJ2-3, with D hard to call. There are 14 residues in the CDR3. V gave up 4 bases and J gave up 4 bases, with 12 bases separating them. Germline V gene sequence: CDR1 SGHTA, CDR2 FQGNSA. DNA of the CDR3: TGTGCCAGCAGCTCTCCCGGTTATCCAGATACGCAGTATTTT. This sequence encodes CASSSPGYPDTQYF.

The CDR3 region is CASSRRPMRQYV. DNA for the CDR3: TGTGCCAGCAGCAGGAGACCGATGCGGCAGTACGTC. This rearrangement joins TRBV5-6 to TRBJ2-7; no reliable D call. Looked up from germline, CDR1 is SGHDT and CDR2 is YYEEEE. V lost 4 bases, J lost 9 bases, and 14 bases lay in between. The CDR3 has 12 amino acids.

J is TRBJ1-2 and V is TRBV7-2; perhaps TRBD1 as D (6 bases). With 5 bases removed from V and 2 bases from J, the gap between germline ends came to 12 bases. The germline V gene encodes CDR1 SGHTA and CDR2 FQGNSA. The CDR3 length is 14 residues. The CDR3 DNA sequence: TGTGCCAGCAGCCCGGGACACACCAACTATGGCTACACCTTC. Protein: CASSPGHTNYGYTF.

This clonotype came up a few times. Here the CDR3 DNA reads TGTGCCAGCAGCCCAGACCGGGAGACGCAGTATTTT. Protein product: CASSPDRETQYF. The chain employs TRBV11-3 and TRBJ2-3, with D perhaps TRBD2 (6 bases). CDR1 is SGHNT, CDR2 YENEEA, per germline. This CDR3 has 12 residues. Trimming pared 5 bases from V and 9 bases from J, leaving 12 bases between.

The rearrangement links TRBV7-3 to TRBJ2-2; D remains ambiguous. Germline values: CDR1 SGHTA, CDR2 FQGTGA. CDR3 length equals 15 residues. V was cut by 5 bases and J by 5 bases, with 15 bases left in between. CDR3 nucleotides: TGTGCCAGCAGCCCCGGTTTCTTCTCGACCGGGGAGCTGTTTTTT. Protein sequence: CASSPGFFSTGELFF.

A few counts support this clonotype. The V and J genes are TRBV7-3 and TRBJ2-3, with TRBD2 identical over 9 bases. In germline, CDR1 is SGHTA, CDR2 FQGTGA. J lost 2 bases, V lost 2 bases, and 8 bases had no gene match. The CDR3 spans 17 residues. Here the CDR3 DNA reads TGTGCCAGCAGCTTATCAGCGGGGGGCGAATACACAGATACGCAGTATTTT. This gives the protein CASSLSAGGEYTDTQYF.

This clonotype has a handful of counts. This chain connects TRBV5-6 to TRBJ1-5; perhaps TRBD1 as D (5 bases). Trimming cost V 1 base and J 0 bases, with 11 bases left between them. Germline V gene sequence: CDR1 SGHDT, CDR2 YYEEEE. The CDR3 has 16 residues. The CDR3 nucleotides read TGTGCCAGCAGCTTGACCCCGACAGATAGCAATCAGCCCCAGCATTTT. Protein sequence: CASSLTPTDSNQPQHF.

The chain combines TRBV6-5 with TRBJ2-1, with 11 positions matching TRBD1. V dropped 4 bases and J dropped 5; count of bases not matched to a gene: 13. CDR3 size: 18 residues. CDR1 is MNHEY, CDR2 SVGAGI, per germline. DNA for the CDR3: TGTGCCAGCAGTTCCTACGGCGGCGGACAGGGGGCCAACAATGAGCAGTTCTTC. It translates to CASSSYGGGQGANNEQFF.

This clonotype was observed a handful of times. The chain employs TRBV7-2 and TRBJ1-2; D might be TRBD1 (6 bases). This CDR3 contains 16 residues. The ends were cut back, 5 bases at V and 0 bases at J, with 16 bases in the middle. Germline CDR1 SGHTA, CDR2 FQGNSA. The DNA for the CDR3 is TGTGCCAGCAGCCTAGGACAGACCCTAACTAACTATGGCTACACCTTC. This gives the protein CASSLGQTLTNYGYTF. The whole variable domain, filled in from reference TRBV7-2 and TRBJ1-2, reads GAGVSQSPSNKVTEKGKDVELRCDPISGHTALYWYRQSLGQGLEFLIYFQGNSAPDKSGLPSDRFSAERTGGSVSTLTIQRTQQEDSAVYLCASSLGQTLTNYGYTFGSGTRLTVV.

V gene TRBV7-2 combines with J gene TRBJ1-6; tentatively, D is TRBD1 (5 bases). The germline V and J ends were trimmed by 5 bases and 5 bases, with 13 bases remaining between them. Germline V CDR1 and CDR2: SGHTA, FQGNSA. The CDR3 contains 15 residues. CDR3 loop: CASSPLGAHNSPLHF. The CDR3 coding sequence is TGTGCCAGCAGCCCACTTGGGGCCCATAATTCACCCCTCCACTTT.

This clonotype turned up a few times. The CDR3 is CASSLAGQVYEQYF. The CDR3 DNA reads as TGTGCCAGCAGTTTAGCGGGACAGGTATACGAGCAGTACTTC. The chain is built from TRBV12-3 or TRBV12-4 and TRBJ2-7, with 8 nucleotides matching TRBD1. CDR3 size: 14 residues. J lost 4 bases, V lost 0 bases, and 2 bases had no gene match.

V usage is TRBV6-2 or TRBV6-3 and J usage is TRBJ2-7; D remains ambiguous. The germline V gene has CDR1 MNHEY and CDR2 SVGEGT. CDR3 size: 15 residues. With 6 bases removed from V and 0 bases from J, the gap between germline ends came to 15 bases. In DNA form, the CDR3 reads TGTGCCAGCAGCCGGCCCTTTCGGATCTCCTACGAGCAGTACGTC. Its translation is CASSRPFRISYEQYV.

This clonotype has at least ten counts. V gene TRBV6-5 combines with J gene TRBJ2-2; possibly TRBD2 for D (5 bases). CDR3 length equals 12 residues. Germline CDR1 reads MNHEY; CDR2 reads SVGAGI. V lost 6 bases and J 5 bases, leaving 7 bases between the germline ends. Here the CDR3 reads CASRSGTGELFF. DNA for the CDR3: TGTGCCAGCAGGAGCGGTACCGGGGAGCTGTTTTTT.

Ten or more counts support this clonotype. The chain has TRBV7-3 and TRBJ2-2; 8 bases agree with TRBD2. This CDR3 spans 15 amino acids. The germline CDR1 and CDR2 sequences are SGHTA and FQGTGA. The V and J ends lost 2 bases and 7 bases, in that order; junction bases with no gene match: 6. CDR3 DNA sequence: TGTGCCAGCAGCTTACTCGGGGGGGCTATCGGGGAGCTGTTTTTT. Amino acids: CASSLLGGAIGELFF.

This clonotype was observed a few times. V and J are TRBV7-9 and TRBJ2-2; D not resolved. This CDR3 comprises 13 residues. Germline-derived CDR1 and CDR2 are SEHNR and FQNEAQ (reference sequence). V lost 5 bases and J lost 6, with 10 bases in between. The CDR3 loop reads CASSPAKAGELFF. CDR3 in DNA: TGTGCCAGCAGCCCCGCTAAGGCCGGGGAGCTGTTTTTT.

The genes are TRBV6-2 or TRBV6-3 and TRBJ2-4; TRBD1 might be the D (5 bases). Germline lookup yields CDR1 MNHEY and CDR2 SVGEGT. The CDR3 consists of 13 residues. The germline V and J ends were trimmed by 6 bases and 3 bases, with 9 bases remaining between them. CDR3 nucleotide sequence: TGTGCCAGCAGAGACAGTGGCAAAAACATTCAGTACTTC. Translating gives CASRDSGKNIQYF.

This sequence joins TRBV7-9 and TRBJ2-5; D unclear. From germline, CDR1 is SEHNR and CDR2 FQNEAQ (reference sequence). Trimming removed 5 bases from V and 5 bases from J, with 6 bases in between. CDR3 length equals 11 residues. As DNA, the CDR3 is TGTGCCAGCAGCCGGATGGAGACCCAGTACTTC. Translation gives CASSRMETQYF.

This clonotype was recorded many times. The chain couples TRBV11-2 to TRBJ1-1; the D is unclear. Trimming shortened V by 2 bases and J by 5 bases, and 9 bases separated the two germline ends. The germline V gene encodes CDR1 SGHAT and CDR2 FQNNGV. The CDR3 contains 13 residues. The CDR3 region is CASSLLGDTEAFF. The CDR3 DNA reads as TGTGCCAGCAGCTTACTAGGTGATACTGAAGCTTTCTTT. Combining the CDR3 with reference TRBV11-2 and TRBJ1-1 gives the whole variable domain EAGVAQSPRYKIIEKRQSVAFWCNPISGHATLYWYQQILGQGPKLLIQFQNNGVVDDSQLPKDRFSAERLKGVDSTLKIQPAKLEDSAVYLCASSLLGDTEAFFGQGTRLTVV.

This clonotype has ten or more counts. The rearrangement joins TRBV5-5 to TRBJ2-5; tentatively, D is TRBD1 (6 bases). The CDR3 has 15 residues. Trimming removed 1 base at V and 2 bases at J, with 12 bases between. Germline CDR1 is SGHKS and CDR2 is YYEKEE (reference sequence). CDR3 amino acids: CASSLTRGWQETQYF. The CDR3 region has the DNA TGTGCCAGCAGCTTGACCAGGGGATGGCAAGAGACCCAGTACTTC.

Written as DNA, the CDR3 is TGTGCCAGCAGTTCCGGTGACAGCCTAAAGGGGGGCTACACCTTC. Translated, it gives CASSSGDSLKGGYTF. This chain connects TRBV27 to TRBJ1-2; a weak D match, TRBD1 (5 bases). The germline CDR1 and CDR2 sequences are MNHEY and SMNVEV (reference sequence). There are 15 residues in the CDR3. Trimming left V 4 bases short and J 8 bases short, with 20 bases between.

The table lists this clonotype with a few counts. The rearrangement links TRBV12-3 or TRBV12-4 to TRBJ2-5; D perhaps matches TRBD2 (6 bases). With 2 bases removed from V and 9 bases from J, the gap between germline ends came to 19 bases. This CDR3 comprises 15 residues. For the CDR3, the DNA is TGTGCCAGCAGTTTAAGTGGGGGGAGCCAGCGAGCCCAGTACTTC. It is translated as CASSLSGGSQRAQYF.

The J gene is TRBJ1-4, the V gene TRBV20-1; D is undetermined. CDR1 is DFQATT and CDR2 is SNEGSKA in the germline V gene (reference sequence). The CDR3 covers 14 residues. The V end lost 4 bases, the J end lost 4 bases, and 13 bases lay between the germline ends. CDR3 loop: CSAIGSGINEKLFF. CDR3 DNA sequence: TGCAGTGCTATAGGGTCGGGTATTAATGAAAAACTGTTTTTT.

The chain joins TRBV12-3 or TRBV12-4 to TRBJ1-6, with no clear D. This CDR3 spans 15 amino acids. Trimming cost V 6 bases and J 10 bases, with 19 bases left between them. The CDR3 nucleotides read TGTGCCAGCAGCCCCTCAATGGGCTGGTTGTCACCCCTCCACTTT. It is translated as CASSPSMGWLSPLHF.

This sequence joins TRBV29-1 and TRBJ2-1, with unresolved D. The CDR3 is 12 residues long. V was cut by 5 bases and J by 4 bases, with 9 bases left in between. Germline assignment: CDR1 SQVTM and CDR2 ANQGSEA. CDR3 amino acids: CSVTDGYNEQFF. The CDR3 DNA is TGCAGCGTTACGGACGGTTACAATGAGCAGTTCTTC.

This clonotype was recorded a few times. The V call is TRBV5-1, the J call TRBJ2-6; D call uncertain. The CDR3 loop spans 16 amino acids. Germline assignment: CDR1 SGHRS and CDR2 YFSETQ. Deletions cut 4 bases from V and 4 bases from J, with 15 bases between. The CDR3 loop is CASSPDGSLGANVLTF. CDR3 nucleotide sequence: TGCGCCAGCAGCCCGGACGGTTCCCTCGGGGCCAACGTCCTGACTTTC.